The T cell receptor beta chain under discussion was sequenced for a study of blood T cell repertoires in COVID-19 (dated by TCRdb to 2018 to 2021). Context from the whole study: The collaborator samples originated in the United States, Italy and Spain and spanned the acute and convalescent phases of COVID-19. The prospective study material was composed of cDNA or gDNA derived from T cells, B-cell-depleted T cells, or PBMCs. The dataset comprised deeply sampled blood TCRbeta repertoires from subjects exposed to, actively infected with, or recovered from COVID-19. The repertoires were released in a freely available public database meant as a resource for research on the immune response to SARS-CoV-2. The samples were drawn from the first 160 participants of the ongoing ImmuneRACE study and from about 1,200 subjects provided by 6 global collaborators. The sample metadata nearly always contained a de-identified subject ID, COVID-19 status, age in years and sex. HLA class I and class II types, where available, came from metadata supplied by the sample provider rather than from assay-based typing. Results and caveats for the whole study, not just this receptor: The amount of clinical and demographic metadata varied by source and participant and was provided uncurated.

Notes on this clone: The specificity of this receptor is unknown. Per-nucleotide qualities are absent, and no much larger clonotype sits a single base away. Other DNA sequences in the sample encode the same CDR3.

Per the germline V gene (reference sequence), SEHNR is the CDR1 and FQNEAQ is the CDR2. Compared with germline, V lacks 1 base and J lacks 1 base; bases without a gene match: 0. The CDR3 numbers 14 residues from cysteine through phenylalanine. Just the 42-base CDR3 DNA is kept, in frame starting at base 1. The immunoSEQ Assay, a bias-controlled multiplex PCR, was used to amplify TCRbeta CDR3 regions from genomic DNA. The paper's processing steps were these. Nucleated cell counts per sample were estimated from amplification of reference gene primers within the assay. To quantify the absolute abundance of each unique TCRbeta CDR3 rearrangement, sequence reads were collapsed and filtered. For each sample, productive Simpson clonality was calculated as the square root of Simpson's diversity index over productive rearrangements. TCRdb re-hosts the immuneACCESS table, in-frame sequences only. Its copies lack some clones; in the studies checked, an unresolved V gene accounts for under half of them, and the cause for the rest is not known. The D gene and trimming were derived from the DNA, and the V and J assignments and clone size from that table. This sample lists over 150,000 clones; around 87% were detected once. The ten largest clonotypes hold roughly 0.85% of the sample.

Samples from volunteer blood donors who had recovered from COVID-19 were contributed by a second Seattle source. Collaborating institutions collected whole blood in K2EDTA tubes following their own protocols. For TCRbeta analysis, collaborators shipped samples as frozen whole blood, isolated PBMCs, or DNA extracted from either of those sample types. The chain links TRBV7-9 with TRBJ2-5; TRBD2 aligns with 7 central bases. The sequenced sample was peripheral blood. This TCR was sampled from a woman between 18 and 29 years old who had recovered from COVID-19. CDR3 sequence: CASSLGGGQETQYF. The nucleotides read TGTGCCAGCAGCTTAGGCGGGGGCCAAGAGACCCAGTACTTC. Supplemented by the reference TRBV7-9 and TRBJ2-5 proteins around the CDR3, the complete variable domain is DTGVSQNPRHKITKRGQNVTFRCDPISEHNRLYWYRQTLGQGPEFLTYFQNEAQLEKSRLLSDRFSAERPKGSFSTLEIQRTEQGDSAMYLCASSLGGGQETQYFGPGTRLLVL.